This T cell receptor beta chain came from a study of T cell responses to AZD1222 COVID-19 vaccine. The table came from immunoSEQ multiplex PCR; TCRdb's copy has only in-frame clones and leaves some out. The sample holds about 100,000 clones; 87% are singletons and the top ten take 3.5% to 4.5%. CDR1 is PRHDT, CDR2 FYEKMQ, per germline (reference sequence). The CDR3 extends over 16 amino acids. Trimming left V 8 bases short and J 0 bases short, with 17 bases between. Points from the study as a whole: Most donors were white British, females outnumbered males, and clonal diversity was possibly underestimated.

On this clone itself: Its matching antigen is unknown.

The source material was peripheral blood, sampled on day 0 of AZD1222 vaccination. The source of this sequence is an adult in good health. The V and J genes are TRBV13 and TRBJ2-1; no firm D call. The CDR3 nucleotides are TGTGCCAGCGGGATCCGGTGGGCTAGCTCCTACAATGAGCAGTTCTTC. As protein: CASGIRWASSYNEQFF.